This entry lists 20 T cell receptor beta chains sequenced from one sample in a study of T cells after posttransplantation cyclophosphamide. Cells defined as naive were viable CD3+CD4+ or CD3+CD8+ and CCR7+CD45RA+CD45RO-CD95-CD27+CD28+. Produced via immunoSEQ multiplex PCR; TCRdb's table is partial and in-frame only. The repertoire has fewer than 35,000 clones, 90% to 95% of them found once; the top ten carry 0.1%. Material for sequencing was naive CD4+ T cells sorted from blood. The receptors originated from a man younger than 40 in good health and a related stem cell transplant donor.

This chain uses TRBV5-1 with TRBJ2-7; D gene unclear. The CDR3 has 14 amino acids. Germline-derived CDR1 and CDR2 are SGHRS and YFSETQ. V dropped 4 bases and J dropped 2 bases, with 13 bases sitting between them. The CDR3 sequence is CASSPKWAPYEQYF. For the CDR3, the DNA is TGCGCCAGCAGCCCAAAGTGGGCCCCCTACGAGCAGTACTTC.

The chain has TRBV4-2 and TRBJ1-5; D ambiguous. The CDR3 has 15 residues. Germline-derived CDR1 and CDR2 are LGHNA and YNFKEQ. The V and J ends lost 3 bases and 4 bases respectively, with 13 bases between them. The CDR3 bases are TGTGCCAGCAGCCAGGAAGGTAGAGGAAATCAGCCCCAGCATTTT. This codes for CASSQEGRGNQPQHF.

The V gene is TRBV5-5, the J gene TRBJ1-2; D remains unclear. This CDR3 comprises 15 residues. V lost 4 bases, J lost 1 base, and 14 bases lay in between. Per the germline V gene, CDR1 is SGHKS and CDR2 is YYEKEE (reference sequence). The CDR3 region has the DNA TGTGCCAGCAGCCCGCGGCCAGACTTTAACTATGGCTACACCTTC. Encoded protein: CASSPRPDFNYGYTF.

The chain is built from TRBV25-1 and TRBJ1-1, with TRBD1 as a possible D gene (5 bases). There are 16 residues in the CDR3. Trimming cost V 6 bases and J 5 bases, with 22 bases left between them. Germline CDR1 MGHDK, CDR2 SYGVNS. The CDR3 sequence is CASRGFDGGGGTEAFF. The CDR3 DNA is TGTGCCAGCAGGGGTTTCGACGGGGGGGGAGGGACTGAAGCTTTCTTT.

V and J are TRBV9 and TRBJ1-6, with TRBD1 matching over 7 bases. The ends lost 1 base at V and 9 bases at J; junction bases unmatched: 1. The germline gives CDR1 SGDLS, CDR2 YYNGEE. This CDR3 comprises 13 residues. The CDR3 loop reads CASSVTGASPLHF. The CDR3 DNA is TGTGCCAGCAGCGTAACAGGGGCTTCACCCCTCCACTTT.

The V call is TRBV7-6, the J call TRBJ2-2, with 10 nucleotides matching TRBD1. Looked up from germline, CDR1 is SGHVS and CDR2 is FNYEAQ. CDR3 length: 16 residues. V dropped 6 bases and J dropped 4; count of bases not matched to a gene: 8. The CDR3 DNA follows: TGTGCCAGCAGTACCGGGACAGGGGTAACCACCGGGGAGCTGTTTTTT. Encoded protein: CASSTGTGVTTGELFF.

The chain couples TRBV6-1 to TRBJ1-4; D ambiguous. Trimming removed 6 bases from V and 5 bases from J, with 16 bases in between. CDR1 MNHNS and CDR2 SASEGT come from the germline V gene. The CDR3 loop spans 15 amino acids. CDR3 nucleotides: TGTGCCAGCAGGCTTTGGCCAGCGGGAAATGAAAAACTGTTTTTT. It is translated as CASRLWPAGNEKLFF.

This chain connects TRBV5-3 to TRBJ1-6; D unresolved. TRBV5-3 is an ORF, and what it does is uncertain. The V and J ends lost 6 bases and 14 bases respectively, with 6 bases between them. This CDR3 has 9 residues. CDR3: CARTYTLHF. Written as DNA, the CDR3 is TGTGCCAGAACTTACACCCTCCACTTT.

This clone showed up just once. The rearrangement joins TRBV28 to TRBJ2-3, with D unresolved. The germline V and J ends were trimmed by 2 bases and 6 bases, with 15 bases remaining between them. Per germline, CDR1 MDHEN and CDR2 SYDVKM. The CDR3 length is 15 residues. The CDR3 sequence: CASSLGLSPGDTQYF. The CDR3 region has the DNA TGTGCCAGCAGTTTAGGCCTATCCCCCGGGGATACGCAGTATTTT.

The chain links TRBV11-2 to TRBJ2-7; 11 positions match TRBD2. This CDR3 spans 15 amino acids. V lost 5 bases, J lost 3 bases, and 6 bases stayed unmatched. Germline loops: CDR1 SGHAT, CDR2 FQNNGV. The CDR3 sequence: CASSPLAGGYYEQYF. CDR3 DNA: TGTGCCAGCAGCCCTCTAGCGGGGGGCTACTACGAGCAGTACTTC. Looking up the rest from reference TRBV11-2 and TRBJ2-7 gives the full variable domain: EAGVAQSPRYKIIEKRQSVAFWCNPISGHATLYWYQQILGQGPKLLIQFQNNGVVDDSQLPKDRFSAERLKGVDSTLKIQPAKLEDSAVYLCASSPLAGGYYEQYFGPGTRLTVT.

This chain uses TRBV27 with TRBJ2-3, with 11 bases that match TRBD1. The J segment lost 2 bases and the V segment lost 7 bases, leaving 8 bases of the junction unmatched. CDR3 size: 16 residues. Germline V CDR1 and CDR2: MNHEY, SMNVEV (reference sequence). The CDR3 bases are TGTGCCAGCACTCCGGGGACAGGGGGGGTCACAGATACGCAGTATTTT. This encodes CASTPGTGGVTDTQYF.

The sample holds one count of this clone. This chain joins TRBV7-9 and TRBJ2-1; 11 bases align to TRBD2. The junction had 8 bases not matched to a gene; V was cut back by 4 bases and J by 6 bases. CDR3 length: 16 amino acids. CDR1 is SEHNR, CDR2 FQNEAQ, per germline (reference sequence). The CDR3 reads CASSWIAGGPVNEQFF. The CDR3 bases are TGTGCCAGCAGCTGGATAGCGGGGGGGCCGGTCAATGAGCAGTTCTTC.

The V call is TRBV20-1, the J call TRBJ2-5; D not certain. The CDR3 covers 11 residues. The V end lost 3 bases, the J end lost 4 bases, and 6 bases lay between the germline ends. The V gene's germline CDR1 is DFQATT and CDR2 SNEGSKA (reference sequence). This CDR3 reads CSARPGETQYF. In nucleotides, the CDR3 is TGCAGTGCTAGGCCGGGAGAGACCCAGTACTTC.

The J gene is TRBJ1-2, the V gene TRBV4-3; 11 nucleotides match TRBD1. The CDR3 has 18 residues. The V segment lost 0 bases and the J segment 3 bases; nucleotides outside the gene matches: 9. The germline CDR1 and CDR2 sequences are LGHNA and YSLEER. Here the CDR3 reads CASSQDQGGQGGYYGYTF. The CDR3 DNA reads TGCGCCAGCAGCCAAGATCAAGGGGGACAGGGGGGGTACTATGGCTACACCTTC.

The chain links TRBV7-2 to TRBJ2-5; 9 bases fit TRBD1. The length of the CDR3 is 15 residues. Per germline, CDR1 SGHTA and CDR2 FQGNSA. V was pared by 3 bases and J by 5 bases, with 7 bases of the junction left unmatched. CDR3 bases: TGTGCCAGCAGCTTCTCGGGACAGGGTAGGGAGACCCAGTACTTC. It specifies CASSFSGQGRETQYF.

The rearrangement joins TRBV10-3 to TRBJ1-6; TRBD1 aligns across 10 bases. This CDR3 spans 14 amino acids. From germline, CDR1 is ENHRY and CDR2 SYGVKD. J was trimmed by 7 bases and V by 6 bases; bases with no gene match: 3. The CDR3 protein is CAIRGTGVNSPLHF. For the CDR3, the DNA is TGTGCCATCAGGGGGACAGGGGTGAATTCACCCCTCCACTTT.

The chain is built from TRBV14 and TRBJ2-2; 7 positions match TRBD2. Germline values: CDR1 SGHDN, CDR2 FVKESK. The CDR3 has 19 amino acids. Trimming at V came to 3 bases and at J to 3 bases, leaving 16 bases not matched to a gene. The CDR3 loop is CASSHPERFREGHTGELFF. In DNA, the CDR3 is TGTGCCAGCAGCCACCCCGAAAGGTTCAGGGAGGGACACACCGGGGAGCTGTTTTTT.

This sequence joins TRBV12-5 and TRBJ1-1; 7 positions agree with TRBD1. J lost 7 bases, V lost 4 bases, and 3 bases had no gene match. The CDR3 runs to 12 residues. From germline, CDR1 is LGHNT and CDR2 FRNRAP. In DNA, the CDR3 is TGTGCTAGTGGTTCCAGGGGGAATGAAGCTTTCTTT. This encodes CASGSRGNEAFF.

The chain carries TRBV29-1 and TRBJ2-6; 7 bases line up with TRBD1. This CDR3 has 15 amino acids. J lost 4 bases, V lost 1 base, and 4 bases had no gene match. Germline assignment: CDR1 SQVTM and CDR2 ANQGSEA. For the CDR3, the DNA is TGCAGCGTTGAAGGACAGGGCTCCGGGGCCAACGTCCTGACTTTC. Translation: CSVEGQGSGANVLTF.

The J gene is TRBJ1-1, the V gene TRBV7-6; D might be TRBD1 (5 bases). The CDR3 runs to 13 residues. Germline loops: CDR1 SGHVS, CDR2 FNYEAQ. Trimming took off 4 bases at V and 0 bases at J, with 6 bases between the two ends. As DNA, the CDR3 is TGTGCCAGCAGCTCACAGGTGAACACTGAAGCTTTCTTT. Translated: CASSSQVNTEAFF. The full variable domain, rest sourced from reference TRBV7-6 and TRBJ1-1, is GAGVSQSPRYKVTKRGQDVALRCDPISGHVSLYWYRQALGQGPEFLTYFNYEAQQDKSGLPNDRFSAERPEGSISTLTIQRTEQRDSAMYRCASSSQVNTEAFFGQGTRLTVV.